This T cell receptor (beta chain) was observed in a study of cytomegalovirus exposure and HLA in healthy donors. The germline V and J ends were trimmed by 7 bases and 8 bases, with 18 bases remaining between them. This CDR3 is built from 14 residues. CDR1 is MDHEN, CDR2 SYDVKM, per germline. TCRdb's copy holds only in-frame clones and misses some; the assay was immunoSEQ multiplex PCR. Of about 160,000 clones listed, about 88% are singletons. The sequenced material came from PBMCs. This TCR came from a man aged 18 to 30 in good health and CMV-seronegative. The V and J genes are TRBV28 and TRBJ1-5, with TRBD1 as a possible D gene (6 bases). This CDR3 is CASTLPRQVKPQHF. Here the CDR3 DNA reads TGTGCCAGCACCTTACCCAGACAGGTCAAGCCCCAGCATTTT.